These 24 T cell receptor beta chains share one sample of origin, sequenced in a study of T cells in Graves' hyperthyroidism and ophthalmopathy. The source material, RNA transcripts, was used to amplify TCR beta CDR3 regions. A set of HTBI primers served as the primers for a first-round RT-PCR of the TCR CDR3. TCRdb recomputed calls from the multiplex PCR reads with MiXCR, one row per CDR3 protein. The sample holds approximately 590,000 distinct CDR3 sequences; just over 45% are singletons and the top ten take just over 8%. Material: peripheral blood or thyroid tissue (not recorded which). These receptors were obtained from a woman aged 18-29 years with Graves' hyperthyroidism.

In this sample, this clonotype turned up many times. The chain has TRBV24-1 and TRBJ1-2, with a weak D call TRBD1 (6 bases). The germline gives CDR1 KGHDR, CDR2 SFDVKD. Trimming pared 5 bases from V and 6 bases from J, leaving 18 bases between. CDR3 size: 15 residues. The CDR3 sequence is CATSGWTQGEDGYTF. The CDR3 region has the DNA TGTGCCACCAGTGGCTGGACACAGGGCGAGGATGGCTACACCTTC.

The chain is built from TRBV12-3 or TRBV12-4 and TRBJ2-5; D is uncertain. This CDR3 has 14 amino acids. Trimming took off 7 bases at V and 2 bases at J, with 14 bases between the two ends. DNA for the CDR3: TGTGCCAGCACTCTCCGGCCAGGACAAGAGACCCAGTACTTC. Protein product: CASTLRPGQETQYF.

The chain carries TRBV19 and TRBJ2-5; D assignment may be TRBD1 or TRBD2 (5 bases each). The CDR3 is made up of 15 amino acids. Trimming took 3 bases from V and 2 from J, leaving 13 bases between them. CDR1 is LNHDA, CDR2 SQIVND, per germline (reference sequence). The CDR3 here is CASSIPGRLQETQYF. The CDR3 nucleotides read TGTGCCAGTAGTATTCCGGGACGTCTTCAAGAGACCCAGTACTTC.

Note on this clonotype: The junction departs from germline at one end; a sequencing error may be responsible. The chain is built from TRBV10-3 and TRBJ1-2; 11 positions match TRBD1. Germline CDR1 ENHRY, CDR2 SYGVKD. The CDR3 sequence is 15 residues long. The CDR3 loop is CASSYRDRGDYGYTF. DNA for the CDR3: TGTGCCAGCAGTTACCGGGACAGGGGGGACTATGGCTACACCTTC.

The J gene is TRBJ1-1, the V gene TRBV7-1; TRBD1 aligns across 9 bases. TRBV7-1 is known as an ORF, though its function is uncertain. The CDR3 has 15 amino acids. V dropped 2 bases and J dropped 10; count of bases not matched to a gene: 11. In nucleotides, the CDR3 is TGTGCCAGCAGCTCATTTGGGACAGGGAGAGCCGGAGCTTTCTTT. This gives the protein CASSSFGTGRAGAFF.

The gene calls are TRBV11-3 and TRBJ1-2, with D hard to call. Germline CDR1 and CDR2: SGHNT and YENEEA. The CDR3 is 14 residues long. Trimming removed 4 bases from V and 6 bases from J, with 15 bases in between. CDR3 sequence reads: CASSWRGLSDGYTF. The CDR3 nucleotides are TGTGCCAGCAGCTGGCGCGGACTCAGCGATGGCTACACCTTC.

A word on this clonotype: Possible read error: a much larger clone is one base away. The chain couples TRBV24-1 to TRBJ1-6; D is perhaps TRBD1 (5 bases). Germline loops: CDR1 KGHDR, CDR2 SFDVKD. The CDR3 loop spans 15 amino acids. CDR3 residues: CATCDSTVNNSPLHF. In nucleotides, the CDR3 is TGTGCCACCTGTGATTCGACAGTAAATAATTCACCCCTCCACTTT.

V is TRBV19 and J is TRBJ1-6; the match to TRBD1 covers 7 bases. V lost 6 bases, J lost 7 bases, and 6 bases stayed unmatched. The CDR3 spans 14 residues. Germline values: CDR1 LNHDA, CDR2 SQIVND (reference sequence). CDR3 amino acids: CASRVLDRNSPLHF. The CDR3 bases are TGTGCCAGTAGAGTCTTGGACAGGAATTCACCCCTCCACTTT.

On this clonotype itself: This may come from a read error, since a much larger clone is one base off. The chain joins TRBV10-3 to TRBJ1-1; D is uncertain. The CDR3 spans 13 residues. Germline V gene lookup returns CDR1 ENHRY and CDR2 SYGVKD. The CDR3 here is CASSDNLGDEAFF. The CDR3 bases are TGTGCCAGCAGTGATAATCTTGGGGATGAAGCTTTCTTT.

This clonotype was seen a handful of times. The chain joins TRBV5-5 to TRBJ2-7; D gene ambiguous. The CDR3 spans 13 residues. The V gene's germline CDR1 is SGHKS and CDR2 YYEKEE (reference sequence). With 1 base removed from V and 5 bases from J, the gap between germline ends came to 10 bases. In DNA, the CDR3 is TGTGCCAGCAGCTTGAGGCCCCAAGACGAGCAGTACTTC. Protein sequence: CASSLRPQDEQYF. The full variable domain, completed using reference TRBV5-5 and TRBJ2-7, is DAGVTQSPTHLIKTRGQQVTLRCSPISGHKSVSWYQQVLGQGPQFIFQYYEKEERGRGNFPDRFSARQFPNYSSELNVNALLLGDSALYLCASSLRPQDEQYFGPGTRLTVT.

The J gene is TRBJ2-5, the V gene TRBV14, with 9 bases that match TRBD1. From germline, CDR1 is SGHDN and CDR2 FVKESK. V lost 0 bases and J lost 5; bases outside the gene matches: 4. CDR3 size: 15 residues. CDR3 bases: TGTGCCAGCAGCCAAGATCGGACAGGGGATGAGACCCAGTACTTC. Protein product: CASSQDRTGDETQYF.

This clonotype was seen a handful of times. The chain carries TRBV29-1 and TRBJ1-1; no reliable D call. This CDR3 contains 14 residues. V shed 4 bases and J shed 0 bases, with 12 bases lying between them. Germline CDR1 and CDR2: SQVTM and ANQGSEA. The CDR3 spells CSVGGHSLNTEAFF. For the CDR3, the DNA is TGCAGCGTTGGGGGTCACAGTTTGAACACTGAAGCTTTCTTT.

On this clonotype: Since a much larger clone is just one base distant, this may be a read error. As the CDR3 is not closed by the conserved phenylalanine or tryptophan, this likely results from a read error. The gene calls are TRBV2 and TRBJ2-5; no clear D gene. The V gene's germline CDR1 is SNHLY and CDR2 FYNNEI. The V end lost 6 bases, the J end lost 2 bases, and 13 bases lay between the germline ends. This CDR3 has 14 amino acids. CDR3 nucleotide sequence: TGTGCCAGCAGCTTAGTAAGGCGACAAGAGACCCAGTACCTC. Protein: CASSLVRRQETQYL.

This rearrangement joins TRBV5-1 to TRBJ1-1; D is uncertain. Germline V gene lookup returns CDR1 SGHRS and CDR2 YFSETQ. CDR3 length: 13 residues. Trimming shortened V by 5 bases and J by 1 base, and 9 bases separated the two germline ends. DNA for the CDR3: TGCGCCAGCAGGAGTGATCCGAACACTGAAGCTTTCTTT. Its translation is CASRSDPNTEAFF.

This clonotype has only a few counts. The chain combines TRBV10-3 with TRBJ1-5, with D unclear. Germline V gene data show CDR1 as ENHRY and CDR2 as SYGVKD. Trimming left V 7 bases short and J 11 bases short, with 9 bases between. The CDR3 contains 10 residues. The chain's CDR3 is CAITEGTQHF. As DNA, the CDR3 is TGTGCCATCACCGAAGGGACCCAGCATTTT.

The rearrangement links TRBV24-1 to TRBJ1-5; D remains unclear. This CDR3 is 15 amino acids long. The V and J ends lost 3 bases and 5 bases respectively, with 13 bases between them. Germline values: CDR1 KGHDR, CDR2 SFDVKD. In DNA, the CDR3 is TGTGCCACCAGTGATACCCTAGACGGAGATCAGCCCCAGCATTTT. This gives the protein CATSDTLDGDQPQHF.

The J gene is TRBJ2-7, the V gene TRBV2; TRBD2 matches at 8 bases. Germline CDR1 and CDR2: SNHLY and FYNNEI. The V segment lost 6 bases and the J segment 4 bases; nucleotides outside the gene matches: 8. CDR3 length equals 14 residues. This CDR3 is CASRLWTSSYEQYF. The CDR3 DNA follows: TGTGCCAGCAGGTTATGGACTAGCTCTTACGAGCAGTACTTC.

The DNA for the CDR3 is TGCAGTGCAAGGTCGGGTAGCGGGAGGGGGTTCGAGACCCAGTACTTC. Translated: CSARSGSGRGFETQYF. The V and J genes are TRBV20-1 and TRBJ2-5; 11 nucleotides line up with TRBD2. The CDR3 has 16 amino acids. Germline V CDR1 and CDR2: DFQATT, SNEGSKA (reference sequence). With 6 bases clipped from V and 5 bases from J, the junction kept 14 bases outside the gene matches.

This clonotype turned up a few times. In this CDR3 the conserved last residue, phenylalanine or tryptophan, is missing, so a read error is likely. The limits of the CDR3 on the DNA are not certain, so only TCRdb's listed CDR3 is given. The chain carries TRBV2 and TRBJ2-5. Per the germline V gene, CDR1 is SNHLY and CDR2 is FYNNEI. The CDR3 spans 8 amino acids, including both terminal residues. The CDR3 is CASRDTGV.

The chain is built from TRBV20-1 and TRBJ1-1; 7 bases align to TRBD1. V dropped 5 bases and J dropped 0; count of bases not matched to a gene: 6. Per the germline V gene, CDR1 is DFQATT and CDR2 is SNEGSKA (reference sequence). The CDR3 has 14 residues. In DNA form, the CDR3 reads TGCAGTGCTTCCCGTGACAGGGTGAACACTGAAGCTTTCTTT. Translation gives CSASRDRVNTEAFF.

This clonotype occurred once. The chain carries TRBV15 and TRBJ1-1, with D possibly TRBD1 on 6 matching bases. CDR3 length equals 14 residues. The germline V and J ends were trimmed by 3 bases and 0 bases, with 8 bases remaining between them. Per the germline V gene, CDR1 is LNHNV and CDR2 is YYDKDF (reference sequence). The CDR3 nucleotides are TGTGCCACCAGCAGTTACAGGGTGAACACTGAAGCTTTCTTT. The encoded protein is CATSSYRVNTEAFF.

This clonotype was counted only a few times. This chain uses TRBV2 with TRBJ1-6, with D possibly TRBD1 on 5 matching bases. The CDR3 runs 11 residues. Trimming pared 3 bases from V and 14 bases from J, leaving 8 bases between. Looked up from germline, CDR1 is SNHLY and CDR2 is FYNNEI. CDR3 residues: CASSEAGALHF. The CDR3 DNA reads as TGTGCCAGCAGTGAGGCGGGGGCCCTCCACTTT.

The rearrangement joins TRBV25-1 to TRBJ1-1; a weak D match, TRBD1 (6 bases). Germline-derived CDR1 and CDR2 are MGHDK and SYGVNS. The CDR3 spans 11 residues. In DNA, the CDR3 is TGTGCTAGTGACACAGGGAAGGAAGCTTTCTTT. Residues: CASDTGKEAFF.

Note on this clonotype: A much more abundant neighbour one base away suggests this may be a read error. The chain links TRBV12-3 or TRBV12-4 to TRBJ2-5, with 9 bases aligning to TRBD2. V lost 6 bases, J lost 5 bases, and 7 bases stayed unmatched. This CDR3 spans 14 amino acids. CDR3 DNA sequence: TGTGCCAGCAGCCTCCCGGCGGGGGGGGAGACCCAGTACTTC. This codes for CASSLPAGGETQYF.